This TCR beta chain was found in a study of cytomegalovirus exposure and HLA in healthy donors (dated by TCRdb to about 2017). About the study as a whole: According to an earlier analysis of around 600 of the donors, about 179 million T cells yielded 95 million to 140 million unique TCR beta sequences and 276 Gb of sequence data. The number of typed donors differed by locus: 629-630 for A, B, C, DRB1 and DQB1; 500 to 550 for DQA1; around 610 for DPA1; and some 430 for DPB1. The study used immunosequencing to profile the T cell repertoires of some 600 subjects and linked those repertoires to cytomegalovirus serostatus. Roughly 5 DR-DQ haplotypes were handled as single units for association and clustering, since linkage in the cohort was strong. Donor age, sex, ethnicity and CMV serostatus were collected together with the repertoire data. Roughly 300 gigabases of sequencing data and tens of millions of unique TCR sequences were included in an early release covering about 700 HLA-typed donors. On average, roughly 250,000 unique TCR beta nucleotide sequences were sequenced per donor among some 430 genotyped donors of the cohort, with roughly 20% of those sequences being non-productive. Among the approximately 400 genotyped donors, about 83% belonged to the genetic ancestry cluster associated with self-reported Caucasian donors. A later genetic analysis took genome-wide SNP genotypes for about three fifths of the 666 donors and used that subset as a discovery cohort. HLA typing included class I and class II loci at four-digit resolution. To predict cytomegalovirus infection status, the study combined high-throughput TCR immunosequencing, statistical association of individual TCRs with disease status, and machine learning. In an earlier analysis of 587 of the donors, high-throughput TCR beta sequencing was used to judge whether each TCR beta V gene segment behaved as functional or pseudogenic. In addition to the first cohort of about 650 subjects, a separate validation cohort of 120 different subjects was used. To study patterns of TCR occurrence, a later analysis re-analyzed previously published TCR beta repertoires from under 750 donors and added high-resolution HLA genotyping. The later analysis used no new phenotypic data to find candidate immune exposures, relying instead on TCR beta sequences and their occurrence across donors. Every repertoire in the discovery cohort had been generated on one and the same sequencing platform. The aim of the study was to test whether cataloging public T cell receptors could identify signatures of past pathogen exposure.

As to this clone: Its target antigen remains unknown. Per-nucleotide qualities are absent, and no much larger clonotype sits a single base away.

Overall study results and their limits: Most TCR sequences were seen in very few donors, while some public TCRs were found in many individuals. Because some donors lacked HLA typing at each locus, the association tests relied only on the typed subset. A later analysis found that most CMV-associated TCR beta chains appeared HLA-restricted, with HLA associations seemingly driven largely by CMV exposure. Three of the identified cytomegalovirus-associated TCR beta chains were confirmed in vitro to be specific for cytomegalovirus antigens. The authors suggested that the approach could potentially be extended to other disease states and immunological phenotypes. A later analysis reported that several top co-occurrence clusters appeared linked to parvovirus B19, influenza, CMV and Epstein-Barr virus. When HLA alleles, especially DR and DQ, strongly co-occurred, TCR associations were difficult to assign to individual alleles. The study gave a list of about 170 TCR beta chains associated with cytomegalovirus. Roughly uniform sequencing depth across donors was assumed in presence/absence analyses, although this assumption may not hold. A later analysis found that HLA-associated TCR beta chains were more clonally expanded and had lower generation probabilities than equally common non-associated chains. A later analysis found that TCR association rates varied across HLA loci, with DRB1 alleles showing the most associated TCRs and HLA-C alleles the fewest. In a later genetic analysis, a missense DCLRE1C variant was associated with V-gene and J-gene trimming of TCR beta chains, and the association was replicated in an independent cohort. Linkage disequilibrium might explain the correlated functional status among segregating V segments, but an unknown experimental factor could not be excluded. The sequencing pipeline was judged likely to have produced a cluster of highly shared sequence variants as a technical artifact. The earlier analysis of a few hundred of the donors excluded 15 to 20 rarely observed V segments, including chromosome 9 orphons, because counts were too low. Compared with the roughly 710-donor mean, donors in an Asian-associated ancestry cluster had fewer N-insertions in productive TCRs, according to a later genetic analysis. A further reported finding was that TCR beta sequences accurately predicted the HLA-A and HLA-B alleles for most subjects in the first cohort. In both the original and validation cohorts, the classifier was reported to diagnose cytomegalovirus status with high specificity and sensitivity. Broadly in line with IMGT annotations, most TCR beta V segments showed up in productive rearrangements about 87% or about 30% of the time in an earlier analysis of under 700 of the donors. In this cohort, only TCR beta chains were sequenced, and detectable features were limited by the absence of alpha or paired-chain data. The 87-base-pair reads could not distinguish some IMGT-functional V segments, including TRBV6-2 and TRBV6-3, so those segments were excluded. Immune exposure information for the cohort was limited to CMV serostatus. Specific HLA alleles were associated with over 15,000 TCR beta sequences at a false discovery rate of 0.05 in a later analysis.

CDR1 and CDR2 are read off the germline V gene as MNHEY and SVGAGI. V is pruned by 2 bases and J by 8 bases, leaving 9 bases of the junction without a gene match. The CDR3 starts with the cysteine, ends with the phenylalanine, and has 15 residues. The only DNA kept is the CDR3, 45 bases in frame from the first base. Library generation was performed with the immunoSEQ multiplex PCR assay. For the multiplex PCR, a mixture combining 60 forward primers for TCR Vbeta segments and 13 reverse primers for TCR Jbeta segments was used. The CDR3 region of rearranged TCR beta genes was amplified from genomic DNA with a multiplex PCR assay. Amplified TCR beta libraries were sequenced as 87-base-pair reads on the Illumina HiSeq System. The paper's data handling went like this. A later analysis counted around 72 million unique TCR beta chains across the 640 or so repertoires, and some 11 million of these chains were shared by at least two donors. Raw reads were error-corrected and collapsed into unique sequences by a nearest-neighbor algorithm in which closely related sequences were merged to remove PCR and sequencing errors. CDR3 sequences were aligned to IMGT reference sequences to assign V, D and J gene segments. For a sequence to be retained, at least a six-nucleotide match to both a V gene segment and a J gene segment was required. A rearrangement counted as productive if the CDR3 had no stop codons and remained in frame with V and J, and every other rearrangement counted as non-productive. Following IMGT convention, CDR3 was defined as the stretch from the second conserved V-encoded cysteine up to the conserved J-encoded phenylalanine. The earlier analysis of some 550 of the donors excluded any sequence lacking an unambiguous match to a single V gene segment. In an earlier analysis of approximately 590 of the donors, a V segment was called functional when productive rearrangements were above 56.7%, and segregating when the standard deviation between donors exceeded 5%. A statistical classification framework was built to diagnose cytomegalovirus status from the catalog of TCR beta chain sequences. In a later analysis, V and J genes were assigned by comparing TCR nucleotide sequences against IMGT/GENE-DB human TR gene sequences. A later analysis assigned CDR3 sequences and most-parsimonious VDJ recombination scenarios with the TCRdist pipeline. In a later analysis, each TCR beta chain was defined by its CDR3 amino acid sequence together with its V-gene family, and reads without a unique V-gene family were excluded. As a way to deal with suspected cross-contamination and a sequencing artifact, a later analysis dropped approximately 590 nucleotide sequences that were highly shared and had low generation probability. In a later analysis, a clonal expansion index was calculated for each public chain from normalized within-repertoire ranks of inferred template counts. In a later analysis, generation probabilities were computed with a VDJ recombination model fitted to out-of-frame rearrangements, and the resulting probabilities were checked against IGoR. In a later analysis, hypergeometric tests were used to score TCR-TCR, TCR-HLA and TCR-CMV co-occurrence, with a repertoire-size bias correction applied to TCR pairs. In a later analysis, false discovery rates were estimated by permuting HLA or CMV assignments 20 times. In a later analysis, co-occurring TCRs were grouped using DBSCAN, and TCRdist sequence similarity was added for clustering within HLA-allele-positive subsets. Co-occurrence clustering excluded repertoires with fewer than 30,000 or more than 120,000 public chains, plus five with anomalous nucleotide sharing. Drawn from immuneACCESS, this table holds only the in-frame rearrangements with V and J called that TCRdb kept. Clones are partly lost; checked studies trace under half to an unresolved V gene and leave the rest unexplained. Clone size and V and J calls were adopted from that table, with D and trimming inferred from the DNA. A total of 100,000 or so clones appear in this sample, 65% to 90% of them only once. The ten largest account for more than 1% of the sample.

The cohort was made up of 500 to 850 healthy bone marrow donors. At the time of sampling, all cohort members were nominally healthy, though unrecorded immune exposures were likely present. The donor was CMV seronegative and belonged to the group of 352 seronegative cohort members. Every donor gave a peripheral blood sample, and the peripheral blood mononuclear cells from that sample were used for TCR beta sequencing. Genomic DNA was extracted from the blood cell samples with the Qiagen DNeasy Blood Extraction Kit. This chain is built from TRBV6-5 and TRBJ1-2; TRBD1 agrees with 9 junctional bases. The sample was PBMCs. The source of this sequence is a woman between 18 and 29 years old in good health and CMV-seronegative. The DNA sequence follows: TGTGCCAGCAGTTACCAAGGAACAGGGGGCGACGGCTACACCTTC. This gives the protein CASSYQGTGGDGYTF.